Each of the 16 T cell receptor beta chains below was sequenced from the same sample in a study of blood T cell repertoires in COVID-19 (dated by TCRdb to 2020 to 2022). To prepare the library, the immunoSEQ multiplex PCR assay was applied. TCRdb obtained this table from immuneACCESS and retained in-frame rearrangements with V and J assigned. These tables miss some clones; where compared with another copy, unresolved V genes account for less than half of the shortfall, and the remainder is unexplained. Within this sample are some 170,000 clones, with roughly 82% of them counted one time only. The ten largest clones take up roughly 9% of the sample. Sequencing was carried out using peripheral blood. The receptors were gathered from a woman aged 65 to 85 with acute or convalescent COVID-19.

Regarding this clone: At the DNA level, this CDR3 is encoded by other sequences in the same sample as well. V and J are TRBV6-5 and TRBJ2-7, with 7 positions matching TRBD2. The CDR3 is 12 amino acids. With 5 bases clipped from V and 2 bases from J, the junction kept 0 bases outside the gene matches. CDR1 MNHEY and CDR2 SVGAGI come from the germline V gene. The CDR3 sequence is CASSSGAYEQYF. The DNA of the CDR3 is TGTGCCAGCAGTAGCGGGGCCTACGAGCAGTACTTC.

CDR3 protein: CASSLPQVGQPQHF. Here the CDR3 DNA reads TGTGCCAGCAGTTTGCCACAGGTCGGACAGCCCCAGCATTTT. The V call is TRBV28, the J call TRBJ1-5; perhaps TRBD1 as D (5 bases). Germline CDR1 MDHEN, CDR2 SYDVKM. Trimming left V 3 bases short and J 7 bases short, with 13 bases between. The CDR3 runs to 14 residues. Complete variable domain (other parts from reference TRBV28 and TRBJ1-5): DVKVTQSSRYLVKRTGEKVFLECVQDMDHENMFWYRQDPGLGLRLIYFSYDVKMKEKGDIPEGYSVSREKKERFSLILESASTNQTSMYLCASSLPQVGQPQHFGDGTRLSIL.

The chain links TRBV24-1 to TRBJ1-2; D is ambiguous. The CDR3 is 13 residues long. Germline values: CDR1 KGHDR, CDR2 SFDVKD. Trimming cost V 3 bases and J 8 bases, with 12 bases left between them. CDR3 in DNA: TGTGCCACCAGTGATGACGGGGTGAGGGGCTACACCTTC. Its protein is CATSDDGVRGYTF.

V gene TRBV28 combines with J gene TRBJ1-1; D unclear. Germline V gene lookup returns CDR1 MDHEN and CDR2 SYDVKM. This CDR3 has 15 residues. With 2 bases removed from V and 1 base from J, the gap between germline ends came to 11 bases. CDR3 coding DNA: TGTGCCAGCAGTTTACGCCCCAGAAGGAACACTGAAGCTTTCTTT. As protein: CASSLRPRRNTEAFF.

The gene calls are TRBV18 and TRBJ1-3; a weak D match, TRBD1 (5 bases). Germline lookup yields CDR1 KGHSH and CDR2 LQKENI. The V gene lost 9 bases and the J gene lost 0 bases, with 9 bases spanning the gap. The CDR3 is 13 amino acids. Written as DNA, the CDR3 is TGTGCCAGTACGGGGGACTCTGGAAACACCATATATTTT. Its translation: CASTGDSGNTIYF. The full variable domain, with the rest looked up from reference TRBV18 and TRBJ1-3, is NAGVMQNPRHLVRRRGQEARLRCSPMKGHSHVYWYRQLPEEGLKFMVYLQKENIIDESGMPKERFSAEFPKEGPSILRIQQVVRGDSAAYFCASTGDSGNTIYFGEGSWLTVV.

In its sample, this clone was seen a few times. The chain has TRBV10-3 and TRBJ2-2; possibly TRBD2 for D (5 bases). The CDR3 is 15 amino acids. The V gene's germline CDR1 is ENHRY and CDR2 SYGVKD. Trimming removed 6 bases at V and 4 bases at J, with 15 bases between. CDR3 amino acids: CAISGPSTRTGELFF. As DNA, the CDR3 is TGTGCCATCAGCGGCCCTAGCACGCGCACCGGGGAGCTGTTTTTT.

The chain carries TRBV19 and TRBJ1-6; D is ambiguous. Germline-derived CDR1 and CDR2 are LNHDA and SQIVND (reference sequence). V was cut by 1 base and J by 9 bases, with 7 bases left in between. The CDR3 runs to 13 residues. CDR3 bases: TGTGCCAGTAGTATAGTCCACAGTTCACCCCTCCACTTT. This codes for CASSIVHSSPLHF.

J is TRBJ2-5 and V is TRBV4-1; TRBD2 matches at 8 bases. This CDR3 has 18 residues. With 0 bases clipped from V and 1 base from J, the junction kept 10 bases outside the gene matches. Germline CDR1 MGHRA, CDR2 YSYEKL. In DNA, the CDR3 is TGCGCCAGCAGCCAAGATGTAGCGCGGGGGGCACTCCAAGAGACCCAGTACTTC. Protein sequence: CASSQDVARGALQETQYF.

The J gene is TRBJ1-5, the V gene TRBV4-3; the match to TRBD1 covers 8 bases. CDR1 is LGHNA and CDR2 is YSLEER in the germline V gene. The CDR3 is made up of 14 amino acids. Trimming at V came to 0 bases and at J to 7 bases, leaving 2 bases not matched to a gene. In nucleotides, the CDR3 is TGCGCCAGCAGCCAAGATCGACAGGGGCAGCCCCAGCATTTT. It is translated as CASSQDRQGQPQHF.

The table lists this clone with a count of one. The CDR3 nucleotides are TGTGCCAGCTCACCGAGGACTAGCGGGAGGCGCACAGATACGCAGTATTTT. Amino acids: CASSPRTSGRRTDTQYF. The chain links TRBV18 to TRBJ2-3; TRBD2 matches 14 bases. Germline V CDR1 and CDR2: KGHSH, LQKENI. Trimming cost V 3 bases and J 1 base; bases outside gene matches: 3. The length of the CDR3 is 17 residues.

The chain employs TRBV15 and TRBJ2-5; 9 bases line up with TRBD2. V gave up 0 bases and J gave up 3 bases; unmatched junction bases: 5. This CDR3 is 16 amino acids long. Germline V gene sequence: CDR1 LNHNV, CDR2 YYDKDF (reference sequence). The CDR3 sequence: CATSRDKGLAEETQYF. The CDR3 DNA is TGTGCCACCAGCAGAGATAAGGGACTAGCAGAAGAGACCCAGTACTTC.

Only one count was recorded for this clone. The rearrangement links TRBV5-8 to TRBJ1-1; 9 bases agree with TRBD1. V shed 0 bases, J shed 5 bases, and the junction held 5 bases outside the gene matches. Per germline, CDR1 SGHTS and CDR2 YDEGEE. This CDR3 region has 15 residues. Here the CDR3 DNA reads TGTGCCAGCAGCTTGGTTACAGGGGGCTTGACTGAAGCTTTCTTT. Its protein product is CASSLVTGGLTEAFF.

The chain links TRBV18 to TRBJ1-1, with a weak D call TRBD1 (5 bases). This CDR3 has 13 amino acids. Germline V gene lookup returns CDR1 KGHSH and CDR2 LQKENI. V gave up 6 bases and J gave up 1 base, with 9 bases separating them. This chain's CDR3 is CASSQGGNTEAFF. CDR3 bases: TGTGCCAGCTCGCAGGGTGGGAACACTGAAGCTTTCTTT.

V gene TRBV30 combines with J gene TRBJ1-5, with 11 nucleotides matching TRBD1. The CDR3 is 13 amino acids. Germline CDR1 reads GTSNPN; CDR2 reads SVGIG (reference sequence). The trim removed 5 bases at V and 9 bases at J, leaving 6 bases unmatched. This CDR3 is CAWAGTGGLPQHF. CDR3 sequence (DNA): TGTGCCTGGGCCGGGACAGGGGGTCTGCCCCAGCATTTT.

The V gene is TRBV15, the J gene TRBJ2-3; TRBD1 might be the D (5 bases). Germline lookup yields CDR1 LNHNV and CDR2 YYDKDF (reference sequence). This CDR3 is 17 amino acids long. The ends were cut back, 1 base at V and 3 bases at J, with 17 bases in the middle. The CDR3 here is CATSRVKGLVGTDTQYF. CDR3 nucleotides: TGTGCCACCAGCAGAGTTAAGGGGCTAGTGGGAACAGATACGCAGTATTTT.

This clone was recorded only once. This chain connects TRBV4-3 to TRBJ2-1; tentative D call: TRBD2 (6 bases). Trimming took off 0 bases at V and 6 bases at J, with 9 bases between the two ends. The CDR3 has 14 residues. CDR1 and CDR2 (germline): LGHNA, YSLEER. The CDR3 bases are TGCGCCAGCAGCCAAGATTGGAGGGGCAATGAGCAGTTCTTC. Translating it yields CASSQDWRGNEQFF.